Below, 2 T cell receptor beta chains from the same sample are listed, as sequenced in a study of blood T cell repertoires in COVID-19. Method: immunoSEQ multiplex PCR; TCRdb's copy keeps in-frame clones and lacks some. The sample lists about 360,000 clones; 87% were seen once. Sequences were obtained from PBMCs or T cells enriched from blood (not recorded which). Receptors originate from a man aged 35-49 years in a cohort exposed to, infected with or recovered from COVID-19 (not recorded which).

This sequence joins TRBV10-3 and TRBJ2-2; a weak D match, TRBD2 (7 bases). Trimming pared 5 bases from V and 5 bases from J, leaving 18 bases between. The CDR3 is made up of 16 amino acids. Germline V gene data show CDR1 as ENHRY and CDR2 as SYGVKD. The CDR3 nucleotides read TGTGCCATCAGTCCTACGGGGGGCGGGAGTACCGGGGAGCTGTTTTTT. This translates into CAISPTGGGSTGELFF.

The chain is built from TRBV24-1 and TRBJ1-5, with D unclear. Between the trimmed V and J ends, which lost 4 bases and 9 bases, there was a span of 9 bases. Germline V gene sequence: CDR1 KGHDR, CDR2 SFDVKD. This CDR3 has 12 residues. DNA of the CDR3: TGTGCCACCAGTGAACCCGGTAGGCCCCAGCATTTT. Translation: CATSEPGRPQHF.